The entry below describes one T cell receptor beta chain. The CDR3 covers 14 residues. Germline V gives CDR1 MGHRA, CDR2 YSYEKL. V was cut by 1 base and J by 1 base, with 6 bases left in between. The sample originates from a study of cytomegalovirus exposure and HLA in healthy donors. The PCR made use of 60 Vbeta and 13 Jbeta primers. TCRdb's table, derived via immunoSEQ multiplex PCR, lists solely in-frame clones and lacks some. This table has over 130,000 clones, roughly 62% appearing once. V and J are TRBV4-1 and TRBJ2-3, with D unclear. The clonotype originates from a male donor in good health and CMV-seronegative. Sequences were obtained from PBMCs. This chain's CDR3 is CASSQGLGTDTQYF. CDR3 nucleotide sequence: TGCGCCAGCAGCCAAGGGTTAGGCACAGATACGCAGTATTTT.